This TCR beta chain was sequenced in a study of blood T cell repertoires in COVID-19. The CDR3 totals 15 residues. Germline V gene lookup returns CDR1 KGHDR and CDR2 SFDVKD. After removal of 3 bases from V and 5 bases from J, the junction contained 3 bases not matched to a gene. The data were produced by immunoSEQ multiplex PCR, yet TCRdb's version contains in-frame clones alone and is incomplete. The data contain about 210,000 clones, around four fifths of them seen just once; the ten biggest clones take up around 1%. The clonotype comes from a man in his 60s with COVID-19, enrolled during active disease. V is TRBV24-1 and J is TRBJ2-5, with 12 bases identical to TRBD1. Sequenced sample: peripheral blood. In DNA form, the CDR3 reads TGTGCCACCAGTGATAGGGACAGGGGGCTGGAGACCCAGTACTTC. It codes for CATSDRDRGLETQYF.